The source of this T cell receptor beta chain is a study of blood T cell repertoires in COVID-19. Study summary: PBMCs, B-cell-depleted T cells, or T cells were the source of the cDNA or gDNA that made up the material.

The CDR3 runs 15 residues. The germline V gene encodes CDR1 SGHAT and CDR2 FQNNGV. Unmatched junction bases numbered 6, after V lost 7 bases and J lost 5 bases. The assay was immunoSEQ multiplex PCR, and TCRdb's table has in-frame clones only and misses some. The data contain roughly 190,000 clones, approximately 91% of them seen just once; the ten biggest clones take up approximately 1.1%. V gene TRBV11-2 combines with J gene TRBJ2-2, with 11 bases lining up with TRBD2. The specimen sequenced was peripheral blood. This clonotype was obtained from a man aged 25 to 45 with acute or convalescent COVID-19. Here the CDR3 DNA reads TGTGCCAGCACCGCTCGACTAGCGGGGACCGGGGAGCTGTTTTTT. Encoded protein: CASTARLAGTGELFF.